This is a list of T cell receptor beta chains from one sample in a study. MiXCR, run by TCRdb on the 5' RACE reads, gives a single entry per CDR3 protein. The sample has 40,000 to 65,000 distinct CDR3 sequences; roughly 22% are singletons. The sequenced material came from tumor-infiltrating naive CD4+ T cells sorted from the breast tumor. Receptors were obtained from a female donor with breast cancer. CDR3s include the opening cysteine and the closing phenylalanine or tryptophan. D genes are given only for firm matches. Rows give clone size only sometimes, using once, few, many, or a class for an expanded clone.

CASSLSILTASYEQYF	TGTGCCAGCAGTTTATCTATCTTAACAGCGTCCTACGAGCAGTACTTC	TRBV28	TRBJ2-7	few	.
CATSRTGVRDEQFF	TGTGCCACCAGCAGGACGGGCGTTCGAGATGAGCAGTTCTTC	TRBV15	TRBJ2-1	.	.
CASRGRGQRGTGELFF	TGTGCCAGCAGGGGTAGGGGACAGAGAGGCACCGGGGAGCTGTTTTTT	TRBV6-6	TRBJ2-2	few	TRBD1
CASSQASTDIQYF	TGCGCCAGCAGCCAAGCCAGCACCGACATTCAGTACTTC	TRBV4-1	TRBJ2-4	few	.
CASSFTGGSYEQYF	TGTGCCAGCAGCTTTACGGGGGGCTCCTACGAGCAGTACTTC	TRBV7-2	TRBJ2-7	many	TRBD2
CASNNWGPVQPQHF	TGTGCCAGTAACAACTGGGGGCCAGTTCAGCCCCAGCATTTT	TRBV6-1	TRBJ1-5	few	.
CASSFFGAETQYF	TGTGCCAGCAGCTTCTTTGGGGCGGAGACCCAGTACTTC	TRBV7-9	TRBJ2-5	.	.
CSVLEGETQYF	TGCAGCGTTCTAGAAGGAGAGACCCAGTACTTC	TRBV29-1	TRBJ2-5	.	.
CASSSGTGNEKLFF	TGTGCCAGTAGCTCCGGGACCGGGAATGAAAAACTGTTTTTT	TRBV19	TRBJ1-4	few	.
CASSLAQGADTQYF	TGCGCCAGCAGCTTGGCACAGGGAGCAGATACGCAGTATTTT	TRBV5-1	TRBJ2-3	.	.
CASSFRIVVQEAGELFF	TGCGCCAGCAGCTTCCGCATTGTTGTACAGGAGGCCGGGGAGCTGTTTTTT	TRBV5-1	TRBJ2-2	.	.
CSARSPNTDTQYF	TGCAGTGCTAGATCCCCAAACACAGATACGCAGTATTTT	TRBV20-1	TRBJ2-3	.	.
CASRDSQNQPQHF	TGTGCCAGCCGGGACAGTCAAAATCAGCCCCAGCATTTT	TRBV12-3/TRBV12-4	TRBJ1-5	.	TRBD1
CASRRTRGPADTGELFF	TGTGCCAGCAGGCGGACAAGGGGCCCGGCGGACACCGGGGAGCTGTTTTTT	TRBV12-3/TRBV12-4	TRBJ2-2	.	.
CASGSYYNEQFF	TGTGCCAGCGGCAGTTACTACAATGAGCAGTTCTTC	TRBV6-1	TRBJ2-1	.	.
CASSSSDRGRCEQFF	TGTGCCAGCAGCTCCTCGGACAGGGGGCGGTGTGAGCAGTTCTTC	TRBV21-1	TRBJ2-1	.	.
CASSRGQGVGTGELFF	TGTGCCAGCAGCCGGGGACAGGGGGTCGGCACCGGGGAGCTGTTTTTT	TRBV5-6	TRBJ2-2	once	TRBD1
CASSRDRGNTEAFF	TGTGCCAGCAGTCGGGACAGGGGGAACACTGAAGCTTTCTTT	TRBV12-3/TRBV12-4	TRBJ1-1	.	TRBD1
CASSERNTEAFF	TGTGCCAGCAGCGAGAGGAACACTGAAGCTTTCTTT	TRBV28	TRBJ1-1	few	.
CASSKGQGIGNEQFF	TGCGCCAGCAGCAAAGGACAGGGGATAGGAAATGAGCAGTTCTTC	TRBV5-1	TRBJ2-1	few	TRBD1
CATSRGLTGNTDTQYF	TGTGCCACCAGCAGAGGTTTGACAGGGAACACAGATACGCAGTATTTT	TRBV15	TRBJ2-3	.	TRBD1
CATLAPWSNYEQYF	TGTGCCACCCTAGCGCCATGGAGTAACTACGAGCAGTACTTC	TRBV28	TRBJ2-7	.	.
CASSPGQLEYGYTF	TGCGCCAGCAGCCCCGGACAGCTAGAATATGGCTACACCTTC	TRBV5-1	TRBJ1-2	.	.
CSVETASGELFF	TGCAGCGTTGAAACCGCTTCCGGGGAGCTGTTTTTT	TRBV29-1	TRBJ2-2	.	.
CASSLSAGNNEQYF	TGTGCCAGCAGCTTGTCAGCGGGAAACAACGAGCAGTACTTC	TRBV7-2	TRBJ2-7	many	TRBD2
CASSLGSIKTQYF	TGCGCCAGCAGCTTGGGCTCAATCAAGACCCAGTACTTC	TRBV5-1	TRBJ2-5	.	.
CASSPPFITSVDGEQYF	TGTGCCAGCTCACCGCCCTTCATCACGAGCGTGGACGGGGAGCAGTACTTC	TRBV18	TRBJ2-7	many	.
CATSRQGGQPQHF	TGTGCCACCAGTCGACAGGGGGGTCAGCCCCAGCATTTT	TRBV24-1	TRBJ1-5	few	TRBD1
CASSMGLEETQYF	TGTGCCAGCAGCATGGGACTAGAAGAGACCCAGTACTTC	TRBV7-3	TRBJ2-5	.	TRBD2
CASSQGSSGGETQYF	TGTGCCAGCAGCCAAGGGTCTAGCGGAGGTGAGACCCAGTACTTC	TRBV4-2	TRBJ2-5	few	TRBD2
CASSYGGTGNTEAFF	TGCGCCAGCAGCTATGGAGGGACAGGTAACACTGAAGCTTTCTTT	TRBV5-1	TRBJ1-1	.	TRBD1
CASSPASGAGSSYNEQFF	TGTGCCAGCTCACCTGCTAGCGGAGCGGGGAGCTCCTACAATGAGCAGTTCTTC	TRBV18	TRBJ2-1	.	TRBD2
CASSPPPGKTSTNEKLFF	TGTGCCAGCTCCCCTCCCCCGGGAAAGACGTCAACTAATGAAAAACTGTTTTTT	TRBV18	TRBJ1-4	few	.
CASSWQTSGGRTDTQYF	TGCGCCAGCAGCTGGCAGACTAGCGGGGGCCGCACAGATACGCAGTATTTT	TRBV5-1	TRBJ2-3	.	TRBD2
CSARQGAFNMNTEAFF	TGCAGTGCTAGACAGGGGGCTTTTAATATGAACACTGAAGCTTTCTTT	TRBV20-1	TRBJ1-1	few	TRBD1
CASSLAQASKTQYF	TGTGCTAGCAGCTTAGCGCAGGCCTCTAAGACCCAGTACTTC	TRBV7-7	TRBJ2-5	few	.
CSVEGASRGYTF	TGCAGCGTTGAAGGGGCCTCCCGGGGCTACACCTTC	TRBV29-1	TRBJ1-2	many	.
CASSSPGLAGPGELFF	TGTGCCAGCAGTTCCCCGGGACTAGCGGGCCCCGGGGAGCTGTTTTTT	TRBV12-3/TRBV12-4	TRBJ2-2	.	TRBD2
CASSLPGGNYGYTF	TGTGCCAGCAGCTTACCAGGGGGCAACTATGGCTACACCTTC	TRBV11-2	TRBJ1-2	few	TRBD1
CVSRLDRENTEAFF	TGCGTCAGCAGACTGGACAGGGAGAACACTGAAGCTTTCTTT	TRBV5-1	TRBJ1-1	.	TRBD1
CASSLVAGTEAFF	TGTGCCAGCAGCTTGGTGGCTGGAACTGAAGCTTTCTTT	TRBV5-5	TRBJ1-1	.	.
CATSDSRRNTQYF	TGTGCCACCAGTGATTCCCGGCGGAATACGCAGTATTTT	TRBV24-1	TRBJ2-3	.	.